The 23 T cell receptor beta chains given below trace back to one sample, sequenced in a study of T cells in Graves' hyperthyroidism and ophthalmopathy. Amplification of TCR beta CDR3 regions was performed using RNA transcripts as template. The TCR CDR3 first-round RT-PCR relied on the HTBI primer set. MiXCR was run by TCRdb on the multiplex PCR reads, yielding one entry per CDR3 protein. Here the sample spans 500,000 to 600,000 distinct CDR3 sequences, roughly 46% being singletons. Specimen: peripheral blood or thyroid tissue (not recorded which). All receptors derive from a woman aged 18 to 35 with Graves' hyperthyroidism.

At least ten counts were recorded for this clonotype. The CDR3 sequence is CASSYGTEVVNYGYTF. CDR3 nucleotides: TGTGCCAGCAGTTACGGGACCGAGGTTGTTAACTATGGCTACACCTTC. The gene calls are TRBV12-3 or TRBV12-4 and TRBJ1-2; D perhaps matches TRBD1 (5 bases). V was pared by 4 bases and J by 1 base, with 16 bases between. This CDR3 spans 16 amino acids.

The chain carries TRBV30 and TRBJ2-7; D is possibly TRBD2 (6 bases). V was shortened by 2 bases and J by 4 bases, with 15 bases between the two germline ends. Germline lookup yields CDR1 GTSNPN and CDR2 SVGIG (reference sequence). The CDR3 covers 14 residues. The DNA of the CDR3 is TGTGCCTGGAGTTCGCGGAGGGCCAGATACGAGCAGTACTTC. The encoded protein is CAWSSRRARYEQYF.

This clonotype was observed many times. The genes are TRBV5-1 and TRBJ2-7, with 7 bases identical to TRBD1. CDR1 is SGHRS, CDR2 YFSETQ, per germline. The CDR3 has 14 amino acids. Trimming cost V 4 bases and J 4 bases; bases outside gene matches: 8. For the CDR3, the DNA is TGCGCCAGCAGCAAGGGACAGCCTGATTACGAGCAGTACTTC. Translating gives CASSKGQPDYEQYF.

Points on this clonotype: A much more abundant neighbour one base away suggests this may be a read error. This chain joins TRBV5-5 and TRBJ2-5; 12 bases map to TRBD2. Germline CDR1 SGHKS, CDR2 YYEKEE (reference sequence). The CDR3 is 16 amino acids. The CDR3: CAGSLLRTSGEETQYF. DNA of the CDR3: TGTGCCGGCAGCTTGCTACGGACTAGCGGGGAAGAGACCCAGTACTTC.

This clonotype was seen a single time. At one of its ends the junction is not consistent with the germline gene, which may arise from a read error. This chain links TRBV29-1 with TRBJ1-2; D is unclear. Germline CDR1 is SQVTM and CDR2 is ANQGSEA. The CDR3 totals 12 residues. CDR3 nucleotide sequence: TGCAGCGTTGGTCGAGCTACCTATGGCTACACTTTC. Its translation: CSVGRATYGYTF.

The V call is TRBV7-6, the J call TRBJ2-7; D may be TRBD1 or TRBD2 (6 bases each). The CDR3 sequence is 14 residues long. Germline CDR1 and CDR2: SGHVS and FNYEAQ. V gave up 5 bases and J gave up 4 bases, with 15 bases separating them. The CDR3 is CASSRGDPTYEQYF. In DNA form, the CDR3 reads TGTGCCAGCAGCAGGGGGGACCCGACGTACGAGCAGTACTTC.

This clonotype has ten or more counts. The V and J genes are TRBV6-5 and TRBJ2-2; D is ambiguous. V lost 0 bases, J lost 10 bases, and 15 bases lay in between. The germline CDR1 and CDR2 sequences are MNHEY and SVGAGI. CDR3 length equals 15 residues. CDR3 residues: CASSYSLGLGPELFF. The DNA of the CDR3 is TGTGCCAGCAGTTACTCGTTGGGCCTAGGCCCGGAGCTGTTTTTT.

The chain has TRBV10-3 and TRBJ2-6; 8 bases match TRBD1. The CDR3 has 10 residues. Germline trimming cut 6 bases from V and 15 bases from J; bases unmatched to any gene: 1. Germline loops: CDR1 ENHRY, CDR2 SYGVKD. The CDR3 spells CAIRGQGLTF. Here the CDR3 DNA reads TGTGCCATCAGAGGACAGGGCCTGACTTTC.

The sample holds many counts of this clonotype. The rearrangement joins TRBV4-3 to TRBJ2-7, with 10 positions matching TRBD2. Trimming at V came to 0 bases and at J to 5 bases, leaving 7 bases not matched to a gene. There are 16 residues in the CDR3. Germline V gene sequence: CDR1 LGHNA, CDR2 YSLEER. The CDR3 is CASSQDLASGRHEQYF. The CDR3, as DNA: TGCGCCAGCAGCCAAGATCTGGCTAGCGGGAGACACGAGCAGTACTTC.

This chain uses TRBV25-1 with TRBJ2-5; D is unclear. The germline gives CDR1 MGHDK, CDR2 SYGVNS. The CDR3 totals 13 residues. Between the trimmed V and J ends, which lost 4 bases and 2 bases, there was a span of 8 bases. CDR3 residues: CASSARKQETQYF. The CDR3 DNA is TGTGCCAGCAGTGCTCGGAAGCAAGAGACCCAGTACTTC.

This clonotype has more than one count but fewer than ten. The J gene is TRBJ2-3, the V gene TRBV12-3 or TRBV12-4; possibly TRBD1 or TRBD2 for D (5 bases each). The CDR3 sequence is 14 residues long. V was cut by 6 bases and J by 0 bases, with 10 bases left in between. The CDR3 protein is CASSRDGSTDTQYF. The CDR3 DNA sequence: TGTGCCAGCAGCCGGGACGGTAGCACAGATACGCAGTATTTT.

This clonotype occurred many times. The chain uses TRBV3-1 and TRBJ2-5; a possible D gene is TRBD2 (6 bases). Germline assignment: CDR1 LGHDT and CDR2 YNNKEL (reference sequence). The CDR3 has 14 residues. V was clipped by 0 bases and J by 3 bases, with 8 bases between them. The CDR3 region has the DNA TGTGCCAGCAGCCAAGAGGCGGGGAAAGAGACCCAGTACTTC. Its translation is CASSQEAGKETQYF.

The chain links TRBV10-3 to TRBJ2-5; 14 bases map to TRBD2. The germline V gene has CDR1 ENHRY and CDR2 SYGVKD. The CDR3 runs 16 residues. V lost 2 bases to trimming and J lost 4 bases; unmatched junction nucleotides: 3. DNA of the CDR3: TGTGCCATCAGTGAGGGACTAGCGGGAGGAGCAGAGACCCAGTACTTC. This gives the protein CAISEGLAGGAETQYF.

This clonotype has ten or more counts. The chain links TRBV11-2 to TRBJ2-5; D unresolved. V was shortened by 2 bases and J by 4 bases, with 8 bases between the two germline ends. This CDR3 is built from 13 residues. Looked up from germline, CDR1 is SGHAT and CDR2 is FQNNGV. CDR3 residues: CASSLITTETQYF. CDR3 DNA: TGTGCCAGCAGCTTAATAACTACAGAGACCCAGTACTTC.

This clonotype occurred many times. The chain employs TRBV15 and TRBJ1-3; D remains ambiguous. The CDR3 has 14 amino acids. V lost 1 base, J lost 0 bases, and 4 bases lay in between. Germline CDR1 is LNHNV and CDR2 is YYDKDF (reference sequence). The CDR3 nucleotides are TGTGCCACCAGCAGAGTCGTCTCTGGAAACACCATATATTTT. It specifies CATSRVVSGNTIYF. Together with reference TRBV15 and TRBJ1-3, the CDR3 gives the full variable domain: DAMVIQNPRYQVTQFGKPVTLSCSQTLNHNVMYWYQQKSSQAPKLLFHYYDKDFNNEADTPDNFQSRRPNTSFCFLDIRSPGLGDTAMYLCATSRVVSGNTIYFGEGSWLTVV.

This clonotype turned up a few times. A clone one base away is much larger, so this may be a read error. The chain uses TRBV10-3 and TRBJ1-1, with 7 bases identical to TRBD1. Losses at the gene ends were 10 bases for V and 2 bases for J; bases not matched to a gene: 4. Germline values: CDR1 ENHRY, CDR2 SYGVKD. This CDR3 region has 12 residues. CDR3 sequence reads: CATRGKNTEAFF. The CDR3 nucleotides are TGTGCCACCAGGGGGAAAAACACTGAAGCTTTCTTT.

The J gene is TRBJ1-2, the V gene TRBV4-1, with 7 bases aligning to TRBD1. This CDR3 spans 14 amino acids. The germline gives CDR1 MGHRA, CDR2 YSYEKL. V shed 0 bases, J shed 3 bases, and the junction held 1 base outside the gene matches. This chain's CDR3 is CASSQETGDYGYTF. CDR3 DNA sequence: TGCGCCAGCAGCCAAGAAACAGGGGACTATGGCTACACCTTC.

This clonotype was found many times. This chain joins TRBV27 and TRBJ1-1; D is ambiguous. Germline loops: CDR1 MNHEY, CDR2 SMNVEV (reference sequence). V shed 0 bases and J shed 5 bases, with 13 bases lying between them. The CDR3 runs 15 residues. The CDR3 sequence is CASSLSIETRTEAFF. CDR3 DNA sequence: TGTGCCAGCAGTTTATCGATAGAAACACGGACTGAAGCTTTCTTT.

This clonotype was observed many times. The chain couples TRBV19 to TRBJ2-6; TRBD2 matches at 7 bases. The germline V gene has CDR1 LNHDA and CDR2 SQIVND (reference sequence). The CDR3 has 17 amino acids. With V trimmed by 7 bases and J by 4 bases, 13 bases remained unmatched. The CDR3 reads CASTEGRGTEGANVLTF. Written as DNA, the CDR3 is TGTGCCAGTACCGAGGGGAGGGGTACGGAGGGGGCCAACGTCCTGACTTTC.

This clonotype was detected ten times or more. In DNA, the CDR3 is TGCAGTGCTAGGGACAGGACAGGGGACACCACTGAAGCTTTCTTT. It is translated as CSARDRTGDTTEAFF. The chain links TRBV20-1 to TRBJ1-1, with TRBD1 matching 9 bases. Germline V lookup: CDR1 DFQATT, CDR2 SNEGSKA (reference sequence). The CDR3 loop spans 15 amino acids. V trimming: 3 bases; J trimming: 4 bases; junction bases outside the gene matches: 9.

The chain combines TRBV7-8 with TRBJ1-1; 8 bases are a match to TRBD1. Germline V gene data show CDR1 as SGHVS and CDR2 as FQNEAQ. The CDR3 extends over 19 amino acids. J lost 1 base, V lost 5 bases, and 18 bases had no gene match. The CDR3 nucleotides read TGTGCCAGCAGCCAAGATCGAATCAGGGGGCCTCGGGGGAACACTGAAGCTTTCTTT. This encodes CASSQDRIRGPRGNTEAFF.

This clonotype was recorded many times. This chain joins TRBV20-1 and TRBJ2-5, with 12 bases fitting TRBD2. Germline V gene data show CDR1 as DFQATT and CDR2 as SNEGSKA (reference sequence). CDR3 size: 16 residues. V lost 2 bases to trimming and J lost 2 bases; unmatched junction nucleotides: 6. CDR3 loop: CSARPGLAGGQETQYF. Here the CDR3 DNA reads TGCAGTGCTAGACCGGGACTAGCGGGCGGGCAAGAGACCCAGTACTTC.

This rearrangement joins TRBV2 to TRBJ1-1; D is perhaps TRBD1 (6 bases). In germline, CDR1 is SNHLY, CDR2 FYNNEI. This CDR3 is 14 amino acids long. CDR3 nucleotides: TGTGCTAACAATCCGGGACAACTAAACACTGAAGCTTTCTTT. This translates into CANNPGQLNTEAFF.